This TCR beta chain originates from a study of Graves' ophthalmopathy and Graves' hyperthyroidism (dated by TCRdb to 2017 to 2018). Concerning the study at large: Peripheral blood samples were taken at the time of initial diagnosis, before any treatment was given. The study used signatures of the TCR beta repertoire to tell Graves' ophthalmopathy apart from Graves' hyperthyroidism and to predict which patients would progress to ophthalmopathy. In total, some 130 blood samples were TCR-sequenced: around 42 ophthalmopathy, some 75 hyperthyroidism and 17 hyperthyroidism-to-ophthalmopathy patients. To explore V-J signatures that distinguish ophthalmopathy from hyperthyroidism, a discovery set of about 99 patients was enrolled, made up of over 40 with ophthalmopathy and roughly 57 with stable hyperthyroidism. The independent validation cohort included about 20 hyperthyroidism patients plus 17 patients who later progressed from hyperthyroidism to ophthalmopathy. T-cell repertoires of thyroid tissue and blood were compared in six hyperthyroidism patients. Following sample collection, hyperthyroidism patients were given methimazole at a starting dose of 30 mg daily, and ophthalmopathy patients were given high-dose intravenous methylprednisolone.

V lost 2 bases and J lost 2 bases, and the count of bases not matched to a germline gene is 5. The CDR3 measures 15 amino acids from cysteine to phenylalanine. The sequence is cut down to CDR3 DNA, 45 bases in frame from base 1. From a lookup of the germline V gene, CDR1 and CDR2 are SGHVS and FNYEAQ. The ophthalmopathy patients had moderately to severely active disease, with a Clinical Activity Score of 3 or higher, a NOSPECS grade of 4 or higher, and a disease duration of less than 3 months. Patients were excluded if they had other autoimmune diseases, uncontrolled infections, pregnancy or lactation. Diagnosis relied on clinical symptoms, serum thyroxine, TRAb, thyroid ultrasound and orbital computed tomography. Using Ficoll-Paque density gradient centrifugation, PBMCs were isolated from 10 ml of fresh peripheral blood. Trizol reagent was used to extract the total RNA, and its quality was then checked on an Agilent 2100 Bioanalyzer.

A word on this clonotype: Its antigen has not been determined. Per-base qualities were not stored, and no clone one base away is much larger.

For repertoire sequencing, TCR beta CDR3 regions were amplified from RNA transcripts. The first round was an RT-PCR using HTBI primers with the Qiagen OneStep RT-PCR kit, and this first round was followed by a second-round multiplex PCR, then size selection and purification. Sequencing of the libraries was carried out on an Illumina HiSeq2000 in paired-end mode with 100 bp reads. The authors' pipeline ran thus. Reads were processed with SOAPnuke, discarding reads with adapters, uncalled bases, mean Phred below 15, or no exact constant-primer or identifier match. High-quality paired reads were merged with COPE v1.2.5. Each unique nucleotide sequence was defined as a clonotype, and clonotypes were aligned to IMGT TRB V, D and J references with MiTCR v1.1. Analysis was restricted to V-J combinations with a frequency above 0.0001, which covered 99% to 99.2% of repertoires. For each V-J combination, a TCR clonal expansion and chaos score was defined as F50 clonal expansion divided by the chaos observed in the TCRdist matrix. Features were reduced by Welch's t-statistics and random forest to about a dozen V-J combinations, which fed a naive Bayes classifier. The Morisita-Horn index was used to measure how similar the thyroid and blood repertoires were. The raw public reads went through TCRdb reprocessing: fastp at Q25, MiXCR clone calling, in-frame beta chains kept. Under each unique CDR3 protein, matching rows form one entry showing the most common genes and DNA. V and J calls and clone size were set by TCRdb, not the authors. For this sample the table gives roughly 60,000 distinct CDR3 sequences, of which less than 65% were detected only once. The ten largest clones take up roughly 4.7% of the sample.

Paper-wide results and their limitations: Ophthalmopathy was separated from stable hyperthyroidism by the 13-signature model with about 90% sensitivity and less than 82% specificity in cross-validation and with 80%/75% in the test set. Most expanded thyroid clonotypes with a frequency above 0.001 also appeared in blood, which suggests that blood repertoires may reflect the immune response in the thyroid. No statistical method was used to set the sample size in advance, and the investigators knew which group each participant was assigned to. In validation, the model predicted ophthalmopathy progression with less than 71% sensitivity and about 73% specificity; approximately 12 predicted patients were CT-confirmed with GO in a median of approximately six months.

This TCR derives from an adult woman with Graves' ophthalmopathy. The chain is encoded by TRBV7-6 joined to TRBJ2-7; 8 bases in between match TRBD2. The sample consisted of peripheral blood. The CDR3 loop reads CASSLSSGGAYEQYF. The DNA is as follows: TGTGCCAGCAGCTTATCGTCGGGAGGGGCCTACGAGCAGTACTTC.